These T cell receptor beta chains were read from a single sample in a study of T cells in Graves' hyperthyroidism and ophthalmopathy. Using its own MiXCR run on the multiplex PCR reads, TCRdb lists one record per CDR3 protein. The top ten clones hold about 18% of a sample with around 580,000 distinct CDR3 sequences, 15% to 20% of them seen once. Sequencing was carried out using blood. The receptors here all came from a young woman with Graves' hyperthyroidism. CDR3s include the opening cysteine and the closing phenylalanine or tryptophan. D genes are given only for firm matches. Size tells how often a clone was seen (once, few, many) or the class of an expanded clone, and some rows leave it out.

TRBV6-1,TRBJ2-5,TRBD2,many,TGTGCCAGCAGTTTCTCAACAGAGCGGGGGGGACACCAACGGGACGAGACCCAGTACTTC,CASSFSTERGGHQRDETQYF
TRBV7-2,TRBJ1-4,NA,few,TGTGCCAGCAGCTTCGGGGGGGCTGATGAAAAACTGTTTTTT,CASSFGGADEKLFF
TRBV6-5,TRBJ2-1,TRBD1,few,TGTGCCAGCAGTTACAGGGGACAGTCAAGCTCCTACAATGAGCAGTTCTTC,CASSYRGQSSSYNEQFF
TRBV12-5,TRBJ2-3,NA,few,TGTGCTAGTGGTTTAGAGGTGCTGGGAGATACGCAGTATTTT,CASGLEVLGDTQYF
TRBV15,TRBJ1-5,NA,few,TGTGCCACCAGCAGGACCCAGGGATCTGGGCAGCCCCAGCATTTT,CATSRTQGSGQPQHF
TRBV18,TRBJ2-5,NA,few,TGTGCCAGCTCACCAGAGGGGACTTCGGGAGAGACCCAGTACTTC,CASSPEGTSGETQYF
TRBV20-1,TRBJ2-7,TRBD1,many,TGCAGTGCTAGACGGGACAGCTACGAGCAGTACTTC,CSARRDSYEQYF
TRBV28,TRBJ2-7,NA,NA,TGTGCCAGCAGTGAAGGTCCAGCCTACGAGCAGTACTTC,CASSEGPAYEQYF
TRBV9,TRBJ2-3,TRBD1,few,TGTGCCAGCAGCGTTGAGGGGGCCACAGATACGCAGTATTTT,CASSVEGATDTQYF
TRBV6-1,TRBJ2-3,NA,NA,TGTGCCAGCAGCCCCGAGGCAGATACGCAGTATTTT,CASSPEADTQYF
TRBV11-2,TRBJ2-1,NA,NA,TGTGCCAGCCAAGGTTCGCGCCTCTATGAGCAGTTCTTC,CASQGSRLYEQFF
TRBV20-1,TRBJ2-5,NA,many,TGCAGTGCTAGACTCCCCCCTACAGGGCCTGGAGAGACCCAGTACTTC,CSARLPPTGPGETQYF
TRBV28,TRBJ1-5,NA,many,TGTGCCAGCAGTCCCCAAACAGGCCAGGGCAATCAGCCCCAGCATTTT,CASSPQTGQGNQPQHF
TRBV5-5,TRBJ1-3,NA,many,TGTGCCAGCAGCTCGACAAGTTGGAGACCTGGAAACACCATATATTTT,CASSSTSWRPGNTIYF
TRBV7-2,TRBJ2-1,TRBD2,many,TGTGCCAGCAGCCCTGGACTAGTTCCGAACAATGAGCAGTTCTTC,CASSPGLVPNNEQFF
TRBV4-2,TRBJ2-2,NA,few,TGTGCCAGCAGCCAAGAACAGGGAGGCACCGGGGAGCTGTTTTTT,CASSQEQGGTGELFF
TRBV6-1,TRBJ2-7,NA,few,TGTGCCAGCAGTGGAGGGACTGGGGATGACGAGCAGTACTTC,CASSGGTGDDEQYF
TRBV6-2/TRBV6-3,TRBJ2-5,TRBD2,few,TGTGCCAGCAGGGTGAGCGGGAGGGCCGGGGAGACCCAGTACTTC,CASRVSGRAGETQYF
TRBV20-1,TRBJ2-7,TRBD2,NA,TGCAGTGCAGACCCCACCGGGGGAGGGACTTACGAGCAGTACTTC,CSADPTGGGTYEQYF
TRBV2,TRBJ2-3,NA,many,TGTGCCAGCAGTGAACTCTCTTTCACAGATACGCAGTATTTT,CASSELSFTDTQYF
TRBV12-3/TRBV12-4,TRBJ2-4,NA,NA,TGTGCCAGCAGTCAAGTGGGCAGGGAAAACATTCAGTACTTC,CASSQVGRENIQYF
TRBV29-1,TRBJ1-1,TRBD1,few,TGCAGCGGCTTGACAGGGAGCACTGAAGCTTTCTTT,CSGLTGSTEAFF
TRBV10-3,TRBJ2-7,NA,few,TGTGCCATCACCGAGACACCAAAGGACGAGCAGTACTTC,CAITETPKDEQYF
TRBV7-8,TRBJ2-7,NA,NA,TGTGCCAGCAGCCCTCCTGGCCGGGCTGGGAGCTCCTACGAGCAGTACTTC,CASSPPGRAGSSYEQYF
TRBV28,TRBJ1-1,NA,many,TGTGCCAGCAACCTTTCTCCCGGGACTCTTAATCCCTCATCGCCGAACACTGAAGCTTTCTTT,CASNLSPGTLNPSSPNTEAFF
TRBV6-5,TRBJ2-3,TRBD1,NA,TGTGCCAGCAGTTACGTGGGACAGGGATCAGATACGCAGTATTTT,CASSYVGQGSDTQYF
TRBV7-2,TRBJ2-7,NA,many,TGTGCCAGCAGCCGAGAGCCTAGCGCTAGCTACGAGCAGTACTTC,CASSREPSASYEQYF
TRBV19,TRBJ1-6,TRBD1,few,TGTGCCAGTAGTCCGTCCCGACAGGGGCAACTCAGCTCCTATAATTCACCCCTCCACTTT,CASSPSRQGQLSSYNSPLHF
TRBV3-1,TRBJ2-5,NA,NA,TGTGCCAGCAGCCAAAATTGGGGAGGTCAAGAGACCCAGTACTTC,CASSQNWGGQETQYF
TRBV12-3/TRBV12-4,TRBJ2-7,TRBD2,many,TGTGCCAGCAGTCCGGGGACTAAAATCTACGAGCAGTACTTC,CASSPGTKIYEQYF
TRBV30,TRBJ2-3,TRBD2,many,TGTGCCTGGAGGCTAGCGGGAAACACAGATACGCAGTATTTT,CAWRLAGNTDTQYF
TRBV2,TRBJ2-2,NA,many,TGTGCCAGCAGTGAAGACATTTACACCGGGGAGCTGTTTTTT,CASSEDIYTGELFF
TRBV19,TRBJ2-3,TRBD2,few,TGTGCCAGTAGTCTGCTAGCGGGAGATGTAGATACGCAGTATTTT,CASSLLAGDVDTQYF
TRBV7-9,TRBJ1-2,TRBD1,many,TGTGCCAGCAGCTTAGCGACAGGGGGCGGAGGAGGCTATGGCTACACCTTC,CASSLATGGGGGYGYTF
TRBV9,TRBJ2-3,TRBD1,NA,TGTGCCAGCAGCGTCAACCATCGGGGACAGGGGGCCGCAGATACGCAGTATTTT,CASSVNHRGQGAADTQYF